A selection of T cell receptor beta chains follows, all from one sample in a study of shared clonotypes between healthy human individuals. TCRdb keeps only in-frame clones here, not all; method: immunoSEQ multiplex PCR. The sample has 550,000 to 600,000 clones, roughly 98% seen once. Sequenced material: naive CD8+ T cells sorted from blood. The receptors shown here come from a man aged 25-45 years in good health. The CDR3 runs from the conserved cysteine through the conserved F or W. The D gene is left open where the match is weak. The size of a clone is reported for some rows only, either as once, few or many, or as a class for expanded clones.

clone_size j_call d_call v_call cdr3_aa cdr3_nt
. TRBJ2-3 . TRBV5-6 CASSFGNTQYF TGTGCCAGCAGCTTCGGAAATACGCAGTATTTT
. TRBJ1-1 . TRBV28 CASSHLSGDTEAFF TGTGCCAGCAGTCATCTTTCGGGGGATACTGAAGCTTTCTTT
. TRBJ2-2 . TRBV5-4 CASSLVANTGELFF TGTGCCAGCAGCTTAGTGGCGAACACCGGGGAGCTGTTTTTT
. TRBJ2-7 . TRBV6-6 CASSRGQNEQYF TGTGCCAGCAGCCGCGGACAGAACGAGCAGTACTTC
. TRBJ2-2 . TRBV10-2 CASSLSGGDGELFF TGCGCCAGCAGCCTCAGCGGAGGGGACGGGGAGCTGTTTTTT
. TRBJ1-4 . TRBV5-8 CASSLVENYEKLFF TGTGCCAGCAGCTTGGTGGAAAATTATGAAAAACTGTTTTTT
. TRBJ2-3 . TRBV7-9 CASSLFRREGTDTQYF TGTGCCAGCAGCTTATTTCGTAGGGAGGGCACAGATACGCAGTATTTT
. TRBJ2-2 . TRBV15 CATSRDRANTGELFF TGTGCCACCAGCAGAGATCGCGCGAACACCGGGGAGCTGTTTTTT
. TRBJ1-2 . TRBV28 CASGYGYTF TGTGCCAGCGGCTATGGCTACACCTTC
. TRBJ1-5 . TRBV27 CASSPGQAHGQPQHF TGTGCCAGCAGTCCCGGACAAGCCCATGGGCAGCCCCAGCATTTT
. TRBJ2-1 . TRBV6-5 CASSQGDEQFF TGTGCCAGCAGCCAAGGAGATGAGCAGTTCTTC
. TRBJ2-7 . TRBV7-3 CASSLPPPGNWNEQYF TGTGCCAGCAGCTTACCTCCCCCCGGGAATTGGAACGAGCAGTACTTC
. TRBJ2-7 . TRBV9 CASSVAGDPYEQYF TGTGCCAGCAGCGTAGCGGGGGACCCCTACGAGCAGTACTTC
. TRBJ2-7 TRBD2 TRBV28 CASSLGLAGVEQYF TGTGCCAGCAGTTTAGGGCTAGCGGGAGTCGAGCAGTACTTC
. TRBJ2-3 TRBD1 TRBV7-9 CASSLGDRGADTQYF TGTGCCAGCAGCTTGGGAGACAGGGGGGCAGATACGCAGTATTTT
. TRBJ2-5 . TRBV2 CASNSGSQETQYF TGTGCCAGCAATTCGGGGAGTCAAGAGACCCAGTACTTC
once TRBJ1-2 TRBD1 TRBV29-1 CSVNRDRGRDGYTF TGCAGCGTCAACCGGGACAGGGGGCGAGATGGCTACACCTTC